Listed below are T cell receptor beta chains from one sample, sequenced in a study of T cells in localized non-small cell lung cancer. Sequenced by immunoSEQ multiplex PCR; TCRdb stores in-frame clones only, minus some. The table shows over 70,000 clones, with roughly nine tenths occurring only once. The sample was peripheral blood, taken before any cancer treatment. These receptors all stem from a male donor aged 60 or older with stage III squamous cell lung carcinoma. CDR3s leave out the opening cysteine and the closing phenylalanine or tryptophan.

J,V,length,CDR3
TRBJ2-2,TRBV30,13,AWNRQGANTGELF
TRBJ1-2,TRBV28,14,ASSTPGQGSRGGYT
TRBJ2-7,TRBV7-9,9,ASSLFDEQY
TRBJ1-1,TRBV7-9,13,ASSLAGPRSTEAF
TRBJ2-3,TRBV5-4,13,ASSYGQGSTDTQY
TRBJ2-7,TRBV2,13,ASSEARDRDDEQY
TRBJ1-1,TRBV5-1,13,ASSYEWGAGTEAF
TRBJ2-2,TRBV28,11,ASTRTGTGELF
TRBJ2-1,TRBV2,13,ASGPTLGSYNEQF
TRBJ1-6,TRBV5-4,17,ASSLGTKRGSSYNSPLH
TRBJ2-7,TRBV4-1,13,ASSQEEGEGREQY
TRBJ1-1,TRBV29-1,11,SVAWGQNTEAF
TRBJ1-1,TRBV28,10,ASSPIFGEAF
TRBJ1-1,TRBV27,11,ASRKSRNTEAF
TRBJ1-5,TRBV18,12,ASSPQGRDQPQH
TRBJ1-6,TRBV4-2,12,ASSQGGDNSPLH
TRBJ1-4,TRBV18,12,ASSVAQKNEKLF
.,TRBV5-1,10,ASSFTGYEQY
TRBJ2-5,TRBV7-6,11,ASSLAGRETQY
TRBJ2-1,TRBV7-6,13,ASSPLGGNYNEQF
TRBJ2-2,TRBV19,14,ASSIQRGINTGELF
TRBJ1-6,TRBV27,15,ASSLWGTGSYNSPLH
TRBJ1-3,TRBV6-6,12,ASSPGNSGNTIY
TRBJ2-2,TRBV19,10,ASTGGTGELF
TRBJ1-1,TRBV2,13,ASRAGTGVNTEAF
TRBJ1-6,TRBV6-5,12,ASSWDGGGSPLH
TRBJ1-1,TRBV23-1,11,ASMTTGRGEAF
TRBJ1-5,TRBV18,10,ASSPPGGAQH
TRBJ1-2,TRBV7-9,12,ASSPTHDSNGYT
TRBJ1-1,TRBV29-1,11,SVRGRGGTEAF
TRBJ2-1,TRBV10-3,14,AISGAGLSSYNEQF
TRBJ1-3,TRBV7-8,10,ASSFPGNTIY
TRBJ2-3,TRBV4-3,11,ASSPAGTDTQY
TRBJ2-2,TRBV10-3,15,AISETLHGGGTGELF
TRBJ1-1,TRBV6-6,13,ASRPLRRVNTEAF
TRBJ1-4,TRBV5-8,11,ASSLRQAEKLF
TRBJ1-6,TRBV27,12,ASSRQGGLSPLH
TRBJ1-4,TRBV11-3,15,ASSLDGEVATNEKLF
TRBJ1-4,TRBV6-1,13,ASRTTGAVNEKLF
TRBJ2-1,TRBV11-2,13,ASSLLGQGYNEQF
TRBJ2-1,TRBV19,12,ASKPGQGRNEQF
TRBJ2-1,TRBV6-1,16,ASSGADPTSGGLRRQF
TRBJ1-5,TRBV7-8,12,ASSPVTSNQPQH
TRBJ2-1,TRBV5-1,14,ASSLSRSRSYNEQF
TRBJ1-2,TRBV18,12,ASARQKINYGYT
TRBJ1-5,TRBV14,11,ASSPRREQPQH
TRBJ2-2,TRBV7-6,12,ASSPSRNTGELF
TRBJ2-1,TRBV5-1,12,ASSWGETYNEQF